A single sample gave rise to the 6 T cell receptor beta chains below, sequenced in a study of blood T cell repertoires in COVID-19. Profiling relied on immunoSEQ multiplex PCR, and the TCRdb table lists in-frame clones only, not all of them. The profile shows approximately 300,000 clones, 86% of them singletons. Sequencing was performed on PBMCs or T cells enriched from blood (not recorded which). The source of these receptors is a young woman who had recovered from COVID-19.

Written as DNA, the CDR3 is TGTGCCAGCAGCGCATACGGGGAGTTCTATGGCTACACCTTC. This encodes CASSAYGEFYGYTF. The V gene is TRBV3-1 (or the pseudogene TRBV3-2), the J gene TRBJ1-2; D is unclear. Trimming removed 5 bases from V and 4 bases from J, with 14 bases in between. This CDR3 region has 14 residues. CDR1 and CDR2 from the germline V gene are LGHDT and YNNKEL (reference sequence).

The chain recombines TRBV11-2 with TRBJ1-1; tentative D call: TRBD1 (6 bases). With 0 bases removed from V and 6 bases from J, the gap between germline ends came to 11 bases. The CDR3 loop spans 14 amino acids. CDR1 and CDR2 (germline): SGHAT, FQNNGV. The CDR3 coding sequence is TGTGCCAGCAGCTTAGAAGCAGGGGTCGCTGAAGCTTTCTTT. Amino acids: CASSLEAGVAEAFF.

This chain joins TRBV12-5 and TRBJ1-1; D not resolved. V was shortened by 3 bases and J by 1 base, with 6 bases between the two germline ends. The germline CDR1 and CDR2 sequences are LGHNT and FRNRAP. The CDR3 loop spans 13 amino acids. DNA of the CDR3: TGTGCTAGTGGTTTCTCGGGGAACACTGAAGCTTTCTTT. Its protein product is CASGFSGNTEAFF.

This CDR3 is CASSLGSGGLDYITGQPQHF. CDR3 nucleotides: TGTGCCAGCAGCTTAGGGTCCGGGGGGCTAGACTATATTACGGGTCAGCCCCAGCATTTT. This chain connects TRBV7-8 to TRBJ1-5; D is possibly TRBD1 (6 bases). Germline V gives CDR1 SGHVS, CDR2 FQNEAQ. Trimming shortened V by 1 base and J by 6 bases, and 28 bases separated the two germline ends. This CDR3 contains 20 residues.

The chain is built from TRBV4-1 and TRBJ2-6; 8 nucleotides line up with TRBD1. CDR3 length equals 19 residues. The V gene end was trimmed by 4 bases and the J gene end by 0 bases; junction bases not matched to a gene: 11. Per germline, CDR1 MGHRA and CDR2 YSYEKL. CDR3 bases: TGCGCCAGCAGCCCTGAATCGACAGGGGCCCTCTCTGGGGCCAACGTCCTGACTTTC. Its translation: CASSPESTGALSGANVLTF.

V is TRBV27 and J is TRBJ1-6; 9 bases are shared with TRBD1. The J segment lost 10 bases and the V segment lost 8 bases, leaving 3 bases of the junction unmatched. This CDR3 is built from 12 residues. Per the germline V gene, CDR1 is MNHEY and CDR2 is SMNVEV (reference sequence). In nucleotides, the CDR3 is TGTGCCAGCGGGACAGGGTCCTCACCCCTCCACTTT. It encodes CASGTGSSPLHF.